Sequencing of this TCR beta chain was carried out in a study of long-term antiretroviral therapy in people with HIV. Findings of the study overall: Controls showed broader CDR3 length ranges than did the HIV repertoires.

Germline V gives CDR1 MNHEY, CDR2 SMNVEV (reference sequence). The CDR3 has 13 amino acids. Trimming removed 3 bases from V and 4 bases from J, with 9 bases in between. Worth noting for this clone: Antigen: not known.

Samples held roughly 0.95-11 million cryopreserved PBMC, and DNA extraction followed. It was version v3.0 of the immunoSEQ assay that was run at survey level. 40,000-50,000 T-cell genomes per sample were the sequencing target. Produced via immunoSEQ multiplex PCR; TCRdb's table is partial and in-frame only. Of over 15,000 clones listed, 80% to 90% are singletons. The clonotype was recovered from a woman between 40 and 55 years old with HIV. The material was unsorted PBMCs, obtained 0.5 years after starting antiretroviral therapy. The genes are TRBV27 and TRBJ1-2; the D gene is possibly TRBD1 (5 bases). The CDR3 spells CASSFAGTYGYTF. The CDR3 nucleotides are TGTGCCAGCAGTTTTGCAGGGACCTATGGCTACACCTTC.